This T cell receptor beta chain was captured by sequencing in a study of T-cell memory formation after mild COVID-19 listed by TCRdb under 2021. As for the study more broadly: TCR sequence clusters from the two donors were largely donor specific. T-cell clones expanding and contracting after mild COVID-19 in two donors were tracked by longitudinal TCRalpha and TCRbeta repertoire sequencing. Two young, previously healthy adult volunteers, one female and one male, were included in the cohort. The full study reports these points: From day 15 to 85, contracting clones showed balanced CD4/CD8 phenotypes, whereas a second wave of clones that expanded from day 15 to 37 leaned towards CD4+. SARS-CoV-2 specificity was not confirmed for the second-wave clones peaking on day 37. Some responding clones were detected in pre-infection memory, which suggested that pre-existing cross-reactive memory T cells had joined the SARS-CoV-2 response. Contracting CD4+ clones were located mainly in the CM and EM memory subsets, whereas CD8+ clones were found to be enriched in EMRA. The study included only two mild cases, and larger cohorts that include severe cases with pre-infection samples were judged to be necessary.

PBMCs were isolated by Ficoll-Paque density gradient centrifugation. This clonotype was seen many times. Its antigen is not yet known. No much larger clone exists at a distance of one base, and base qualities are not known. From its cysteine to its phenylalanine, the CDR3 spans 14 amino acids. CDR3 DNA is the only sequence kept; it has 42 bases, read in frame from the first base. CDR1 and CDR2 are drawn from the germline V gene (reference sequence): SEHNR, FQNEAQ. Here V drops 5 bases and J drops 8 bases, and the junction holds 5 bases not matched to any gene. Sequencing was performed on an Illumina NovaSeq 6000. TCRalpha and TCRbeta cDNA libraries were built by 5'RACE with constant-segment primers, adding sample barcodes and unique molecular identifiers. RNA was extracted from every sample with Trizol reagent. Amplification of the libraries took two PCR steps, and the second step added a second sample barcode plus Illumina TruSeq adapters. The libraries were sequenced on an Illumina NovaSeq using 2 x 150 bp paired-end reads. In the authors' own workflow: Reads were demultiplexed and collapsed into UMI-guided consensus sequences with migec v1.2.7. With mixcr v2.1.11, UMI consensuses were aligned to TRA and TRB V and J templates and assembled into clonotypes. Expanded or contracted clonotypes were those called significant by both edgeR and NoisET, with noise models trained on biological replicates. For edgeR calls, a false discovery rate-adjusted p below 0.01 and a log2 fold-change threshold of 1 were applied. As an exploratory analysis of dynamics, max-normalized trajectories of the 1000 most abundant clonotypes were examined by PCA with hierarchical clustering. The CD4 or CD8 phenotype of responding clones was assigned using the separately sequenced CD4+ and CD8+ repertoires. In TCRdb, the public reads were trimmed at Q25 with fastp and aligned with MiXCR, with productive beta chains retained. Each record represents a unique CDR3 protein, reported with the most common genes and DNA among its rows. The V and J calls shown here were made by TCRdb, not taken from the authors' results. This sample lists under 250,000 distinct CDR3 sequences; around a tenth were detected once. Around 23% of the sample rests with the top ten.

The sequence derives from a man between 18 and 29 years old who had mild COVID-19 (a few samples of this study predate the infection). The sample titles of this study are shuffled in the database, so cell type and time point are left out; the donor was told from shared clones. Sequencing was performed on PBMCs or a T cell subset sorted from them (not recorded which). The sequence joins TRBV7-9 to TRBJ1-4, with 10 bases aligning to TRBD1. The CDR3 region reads CASSVGQGGEKLFF. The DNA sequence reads TGTGCCAGCAGCGTCGGACAGGGGGGCGAAAAACTGTTTTTT.